This TCR beta chain was found in a study of control samples from healthy donors and cancer patients. TCRdb keeps only in-frame clones here, not all; method: immunoSEQ multiplex PCR. The table shows around 84,000 clones, with 80% to 90% occurring only once. CDR3 length: 17 amino acids. Germline trimming cut 4 bases from V and 6 bases from J; bases unmatched to any gene: 12. CDR1 is SEHNR and CDR2 is FQNEAQ in the germline V gene (reference sequence). The J gene is TRBJ2-3, the V gene TRBV7-9, with 11 nucleotides matching TRBD2. Sequencing was done on a sample of PBMCs. This TCR came from a man aged 55 to 70 with head and neck cancer. The CDR3 nucleotides read TGTGCCAGCAGCTATATGATAGCGGGAGGGCCAGCCGATACGCAGTATTTT. Translation: CASSYMIAGGPADTQYF.